This T cell receptor beta chain was sequenced for a study of blood T cell repertoires in COVID-19. Study-level background: The United States, Italy and Spain supplied acute and convalescent COVID-19 samples.

Participants were aged about 18 to 100 years from about two dozen US areas. The protocol was immunoSEQ multiplex PCR, while the TCRdb copy is restricted to in-frame clones and leaves out a portion. The sample has about 350,000 clones; about 90% are singletons. CDR1 LNHNV and CDR2 YYDKDF come from the germline V gene (reference sequence). This CDR3 is built from 15 residues. The V segment lost 2 bases and the J segment 5 bases; nucleotides outside the gene matches: 8. In this sample, this clone turned up once. The chain joins TRBV15 to TRBJ2-7; 8 nucleotides match TRBD2. The TCR was taken from a woman between 25 and 40 years old who had recovered from COVID-19. The sample comprised PBMCs or T cells enriched from blood (not recorded which). The chain's CDR3 is CATSRFSGSRDEQYF. The CDR3 bases are TGTGCCACCAGCAGATTCAGCGGGAGCCGCGACGAGCAGTACTTC.